These 29 T cell receptor beta chains originate from one sample sequenced in a study of cytotoxic CD8 clonotypes in ibrutinib-treated CLL. Assay: immunoSEQ multiplex PCR; the TCRdb copy retains only in-frame clones and omits some. The sample includes around 140,000 clones, 70% to 90% seen only once; the top ten take around 2%. Sequenced here: PBMCs, sampled after 24 months of ibrutinib treatment. The source of these receptors is a human donor with chronic lymphocytic leukemia.

The rearrangement links TRBV28 to TRBJ2-7; TRBD2 aligns across 16 bases. The CDR3 is 15 amino acids. Germline CDR1 and CDR2: MDHEN and SYDVKM. V was clipped by 5 bases and J by 6 bases; unmatched bases: 4. The CDR3 loop is CASSGTSGGAIEQYF. The CDR3 region has the DNA TGTGCCAGCAGTGGGACTAGCGGGGGGGCGATCGAGCAGTACTTC.

CDR3 in DNA: TGTGCCAGCGAGGCAGGGAATCAGCCCCAGCATTTT. This gives the protein CASEAGNQPQHF. The chain links TRBV6-1 to TRBJ1-5; D possibly corresponds to TRBD1 (5 bases). V was trimmed by 8 bases and J by 4 bases, leaving 9 bases between them. The CDR3 has 12 residues. Germline values: CDR1 MNHNS, CDR2 SASEGT.

The chain carries TRBV29-1 and TRBJ2-7; D is undetermined. The V end lost 4 bases, the J end lost 6 bases, and 13 bases lay between the germline ends. The CDR3 is 12 amino acids. Germline loops: CDR1 SQVTM, CDR2 ANQGSEA. For the CDR3, the DNA is TGCAGCGTTGGCCATGGAGCCTCCGAGCAGTACTTC. It specifies CSVGHGASEQYF.

The chain carries TRBV28 and TRBJ1-2; TRBD1 is a possible D gene (6 bases). The germline CDR1 and CDR2 sequences are MDHEN and SYDVKM. The CDR3 runs 14 residues. The ends were cut back, 6 bases at V and 2 bases at J, with 13 bases in the middle. The CDR3 DNA is TGTGCCAGCAGGACCGGGACACTCAACTATGGCTACACCTTC. Its translation is CASRTGTLNYGYTF.

The chain uses TRBV2 and TRBJ2-1; TRBD1 might be the D (5 bases). The germline V gene has CDR1 SNHLY and CDR2 FYNNEI. This CDR3 is 13 amino acids long. V lost 4 bases to trimming and J lost 8 bases, with 12 bases between them. The CDR3 sequence: CASSGQPLDEQFF. For the CDR3, the DNA is TGTGCCAGCAGTGGACAGCCCTTGGATGAGCAGTTCTTC. Full variable domain (missing parts from reference TRBV2 and TRBJ2-1): EPEVTQTPSHQVTQMGQEVILRCVPISNHLYFYWYRQILGQKVEFLVSFYNNEISEKSEIFDDQFSVERPDGSNFTLKIRSTKLEDSAMYFCASSGQPLDEQFFGPGTRLTVL.

In nucleotides, the CDR3 is TGTGCCAGCAGCCAAGAGACAGGGACGATCCCAGATACGCAGTATTTT. Its translation is CASSQETGTIPDTQYF. The chain couples TRBV4-2 to TRBJ2-3, with 7 bases matching TRBD1. Germline V gene lookup returns CDR1 LGHNA and CDR2 YNFKEQ. With 0 bases clipped from V and 4 bases from J, the junction kept 7 bases outside the gene matches. The CDR3 has 16 amino acids.

This clone was picked up one time. The CDR3 here is CASSFRLAGAARITDTQYF. The CDR3 DNA sequence: TGTGCCAGCAGCTTCAGATTAGCGGGGGCAGCCCGTATAACAGATACGCAGTATTTT. The chain uses TRBV7-9 and TRBJ2-3; 9 positions agree with TRBD2. The CDR3 covers 19 residues. The ends lost 3 bases at V and 3 bases at J; junction bases unmatched: 16. Germline V gives CDR1 SEHNR, CDR2 FQNEAQ (reference sequence).

V is TRBV28 and J is TRBJ2-2; 11 bases fit TRBD2. This CDR3 is built from 15 residues. V was pared by 7 bases and J by 7 bases, with 8 bases of the junction left unmatched. Germline V gene lookup returns CDR1 MDHEN and CDR2 SYDVKM. CDR3 in DNA: TGTGCCAGCAAGATTAGCGGGGGGGCCGGCGGGGAGCTGTTTTTT. It encodes CASKISGGAGGELFF.

DNA of the CDR3: TGTGCCAGTAGCGGGGGGCTAAATACGCAGTATTTT. As protein: CASSGGLNTQYF. The chain couples TRBV19 to TRBJ2-3; D perhaps matches TRBD2 (7 bases). The CDR3 is 12 residues long. Trimming cost V 6 bases and J 7 bases, with 11 bases left between them. Germline lookup yields CDR1 LNHDA and CDR2 SQIVND (reference sequence).

The chain is built from TRBV6-5 and TRBJ2-3; D gene unclear. Germline V CDR1 and CDR2: MNHEY, SVGAGI. The V gene lost 2 bases and the J gene lost 4 bases, with 10 bases spanning the gap. This CDR3 contains 14 residues. Here the CDR3 DNA reads TGTGCCAGCAGTTACGCCGTTTTCCCAGATACGCAGTATTTT. Residues: CASSYAVFPDTQYF.

The chain recombines TRBV5-5 with TRBJ1-1; D gene unclear. V gave up 4 bases and J gave up 0 bases, with 10 bases separating them. Germline CDR1 SGHKS, CDR2 YYEKEE (reference sequence). CDR3 size: 14 residues. The CDR3: CASSPEPMNTEAFF. CDR3 coding DNA: TGTGCCAGCAGCCCGGAACCGATGAACACTGAAGCTTTCTTT. Supplemented by reference TRBV5-5 and TRBJ1-1, the full variable domain reads DAGVTQSPTHLIKTRGQQVTLRCSPISGHKSVSWYQQVLGQGPQFIFQYYEKEERGRGNFPDRFSARQFPNYSSELNVNALLLGDSALYLCASSPEPMNTEAFFGQGTRLTVV.

In this sample, this clone turned up a few times. The chain combines TRBV18 with TRBJ2-2; D unresolved. Trimming stripped 6 bases from V and 3 bases from J, with 5 bases between. The germline CDR1 and CDR2 sequences are KGHSH and LQKENI. This CDR3 has 12 residues. The CDR3 nucleotides read TGTGCCAGCTCCCGAGACACCGGGGAGCTGTTTTTT. The encoded protein is CASSRDTGELFF.

Only a few counts were recorded for this clone. The J gene is TRBJ2-5, the V gene TRBV29-1; TRBD1 matches at 8 bases. In germline, CDR1 is SQVTM, CDR2 ANQGSEA. V was pared by 7 bases and J by 5 bases, with 6 bases of the junction left unmatched. The CDR3 totals 12 residues. CDR3 loop: CSADRGRETQYF. The CDR3 nucleotides are TGCAGCGCCGACAGGGGCAGGGAGACCCAGTACTTC.

The rearrangement joins TRBV4-3 to TRBJ2-1; a weak D match, TRBD1 (6 bases). The V gene lost 4 bases and the J gene lost 7 bases, with 17 bases spanning the gap. CDR1 and CDR2 (germline): LGHNA, YSLEER. CDR3 length: 15 amino acids. The CDR3, as DNA: TGCGCCAGCAGCCGCGCACAGGGTAAGGTAAATGAGCAGTTCTTC. Protein: CASSRAQGKVNEQFF.

This clone appeared once. The chain uses TRBV28 and TRBJ2-2; D is perhaps TRBD2 (5 bases). V was trimmed by 2 bases and J by 3 bases, leaving 16 bases between them. CDR1 MDHEN and CDR2 SYDVKM come from the germline V gene. The CDR3 runs to 17 residues. CDR3 region: CASSLPWETAYTGELFF. Here the CDR3 DNA reads TGTGCCAGCAGTTTACCCTGGGAGACCGCCTACACCGGGGAGCTGTTTTTT. Drawing the rest from reference TRBV28 and TRBJ2-2, the complete variable domain is DVKVTQSSRYLVKRTGEKVFLECVQDMDHENMFWYRQDPGLGLRLIYFSYDVKMKEKGDIPEGYSVSREKKERFSLILESASTNQTSMYLCASSLPWETAYTGELFFGEGSRLTVL.

The gene calls are TRBV9 and TRBJ2-1; TRBD1 aligns across 10 bases. The germline CDR1 and CDR2 sequences are SGDLS and YYNGEE. The ends lost 6 bases at V and 6 bases at J; junction bases unmatched: 12. This CDR3 comprises 16 residues. For the CDR3, the DNA is TGTGCCAGCACCAAATCTGGGACAGGGGATCCCAATGAGCAGTTCTTC. Translation gives CASTKSGTGDPNEQFF.

The chain recombines TRBV7-3 with TRBJ1-1; D is possibly TRBD1 (5 bases). The CDR3 runs 12 residues. V dropped 4 bases and J dropped 6 bases, with 9 bases sitting between them. Germline V gene sequence: CDR1 SGHTA, CDR2 FQGTGA. CDR3: CASSSSGSEAFF. The CDR3 bases are TGTGCCAGCAGCTCCTCAGGGTCTGAAGCTTTCTTT.

The chain has TRBV6-4 and TRBJ1-1, with 10 bases aligning to TRBD1. The junction had 6 bases not matched to a gene; V was cut back by 5 bases and J by 0 bases. The V gene's germline CDR1 is MRHNA and CDR2 SNTAGT. The CDR3 contains 16 residues. CDR3 sequence reads: CASSRTGGIVNTEAFF. In DNA form, the CDR3 reads TGTGCCAGCAGTAGGACAGGGGGGATTGTGAACACTGAAGCTTTCTTT.

The V call is TRBV5-1, the J call TRBJ2-1; D gene uncertain. There are 16 residues in the CDR3. Germline V gives CDR1 SGHRS, CDR2 YFSETQ. V was cut by 0 bases and J by 3 bases, with 13 bases left in between. The CDR3, as DNA: TGCGCCAGCAGCTTGGCCAACCTGGGCAACTACAATGAGCAGTTCTTC. Its protein is CASSLANLGNYNEQFF.

The chain recombines TRBV11-2 with TRBJ1-4; 9 nucleotides line up with TRBD1. Germline assignment: CDR1 SGHAT and CDR2 FQNNGV. After removal of 3 bases from V and 8 bases from J, the junction contained 10 bases not matched to a gene. The CDR3 has 16 residues. CDR3 sequence (DNA): TGTGCCAGCAGCTTGGGGCCCGGGACAGGGCCAGAAAAACTGTTTTTT. Translated: CASSLGPGTGPEKLFF. The full variable domain, rest sourced from reference TRBV11-2 and TRBJ1-4, is EAGVAQSPRYKIIEKRQSVAFWCNPISGHATLYWYQQILGQGPKLLIQFQNNGVVDDSQLPKDRFSAERLKGVDSTLKIQPAKLEDSAVYLCASSLGPGTGPEKLFFGSGTQLSVL.

The V and J genes are TRBV7-3 and TRBJ1-1; tentatively, D is TRBD1 (6 bases). The CDR3 consists of 14 residues. Trimming took 1 base from V and 9 from J, leaving 15 bases between them. The germline V gene encodes CDR1 SGHTA and CDR2 FQGTGA. Written as DNA, the CDR3 is TGTGCCAGCAGCTTAAGTGGGACACAGGGTAAAGCTTTCTTT. Protein product: CASSLSGTQGKAFF. The full variable domain, completed using reference TRBV7-3 and TRBJ1-1, is GAGVSQTPSNKVTEKGKYVELRCDPISGHTALYWYRQSLGQGPEFLIYFQGTGAADDSGLPNDRFFAVRPEGSVSTLKIQRTERGDSAVYLCASSLSGTQGKAFFGQGTRLTVV.

The genes are TRBV5-1 and TRBJ2-1, with 13 nucleotides matching TRBD2. Germline V gene lookup returns CDR1 SGHRS and CDR2 YFSETQ. The CDR3 totals 16 residues. J was trimmed by 6 bases and V by 5 bases; bases with no gene match: 8. CDR3 nucleotide sequence: TGCGCCAGCAGGGCCCCGGGACTAGCGGGACTCAATGAGCAGTTCTTC. Protein product: CASRAPGLAGLNEQFF.

The chain links TRBV28 to TRBJ1-2; 10 bases match TRBD1. Per the germline V gene, CDR1 is MDHEN and CDR2 is SYDVKM. The CDR3 loop spans 14 amino acids. Trimming took 7 bases from V and 2 from J; bases not matched to a gene: 4. DNA of the CDR3: TGTGCCAGCAAGACAGGGGGCGCGAACTATGGCTACACCTTC. This codes for CASKTGGANYGYTF.

This clone appeared a single time. The chain uses TRBV6-6 and TRBJ2-5; D possibly matches TRBD1 or TRBD2 (5 bases each). Trimming left V 6 bases short and J 7 bases short, with 21 bases between. Germline V gives CDR1 MNHNY, CDR2 SVGAGI (reference sequence). The CDR3 extends over 15 amino acids. The CDR3 region is CASSPWVGTSGTQYF. CDR3 nucleotides: TGTGCCAGCAGCCCCTGGGTAGGGACGAGTGGGACCCAGTACTTC.

The chain has TRBV5-6 and TRBJ2-3; 7 nucleotides line up with TRBD2. J lost 9 bases, V lost 0 bases, and 4 bases had no gene match. Germline-derived CDR1 and CDR2 are SGHDT and YYEEEE. CDR3 length equals 13 residues. CDR3 protein: CASSLGREGTQYF. CDR3 nucleotide sequence: TGTGCCAGCAGCTTGGGTAGGGAGGGGACGCAGTATTTT. Together with reference TRBV5-6 and TRBJ2-3, the CDR3 gives the full variable domain: DAGVTQSPTHLIKTRGQQVTLRCSPKSGHDTVSWYQQALGQGPQFIFQYYEEEERQRGNFPDRFSGHQFPNYSSELNVNALLLGDSALYLCASSLGREGTQYFGPGTRLTVL.

The J gene is TRBJ2-2, the V gene TRBV7-9; a possible D gene is TRBD2 (5 bases). CDR1 is SEHNR, CDR2 FQNEAQ, per germline (reference sequence). There are 15 residues in the CDR3. V was clipped by 2 bases and J by 6 bases, with 13 bases between them. CDR3 bases: TGTGCCAGCAGCTTAAGGCCCGGAGGCGCCGGGGAGCTGTTTTTT. This codes for CASSLRPGGAGELFF.

The chain is built from TRBV7-2 and TRBJ2-4; unclear D gene. The CDR3 loop spans 14 amino acids. Germline V lookup: CDR1 SGHTA, CDR2 FQGNSA. Trimming took 2 bases from V and 5 from J, leaving 10 bases between them. CDR3 in amino acids: CASSLSRLENIQYF. CDR3 coding DNA: TGTGCCAGCAGCTTATCGCGGTTAGAAAACATTCAGTACTTC.

This clone was picked up one time. This CDR3 is CASSLPTGLNTEAFF. As DNA, the CDR3 is TGTGCCAGCAGTTTACCGACAGGGCTAAACACTGAAGCTTTCTTT. This chain connects TRBV28 to TRBJ1-1, with 7 positions matching TRBD1. The CDR3 consists of 15 residues. The ends lost 2 bases at V and 2 bases at J; junction bases unmatched: 5. Looked up from germline, CDR1 is MDHEN and CDR2 is SYDVKM.

This clone turned up a few times. In DNA, the CDR3 is TGTGCCAGCAGTTACTCGATTCTAGACCTGGTCAATGAGCAGTTCTTC. This encodes CASSYSILDLVNEQFF. The V and J genes are TRBV6-5 and TRBJ2-1; D is ambiguous. Trimming removed 0 bases from V and 6 bases from J, with 15 bases in between. The CDR3 spans 16 residues. CDR1 is MNHEY, CDR2 SVGAGI, per germline.